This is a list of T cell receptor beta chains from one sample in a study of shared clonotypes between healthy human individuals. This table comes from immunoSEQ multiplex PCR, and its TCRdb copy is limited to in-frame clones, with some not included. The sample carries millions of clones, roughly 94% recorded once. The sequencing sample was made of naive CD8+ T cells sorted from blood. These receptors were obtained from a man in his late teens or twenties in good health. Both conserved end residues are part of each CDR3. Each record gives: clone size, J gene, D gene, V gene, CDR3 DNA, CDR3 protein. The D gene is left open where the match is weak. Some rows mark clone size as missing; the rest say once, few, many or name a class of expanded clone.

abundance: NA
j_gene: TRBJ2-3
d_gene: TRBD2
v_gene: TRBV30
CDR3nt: TGTGCCTGGACAAGAGCGGGAGGTTCAGATACGCAGTATTTT
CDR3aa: CAWTRAGGSDTQYF

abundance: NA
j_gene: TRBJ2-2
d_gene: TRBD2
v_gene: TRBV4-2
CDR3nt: TGTGCCAGCAGCCAAGCTGGACTAGCACTCACCGGGGAGCTGTTTTTT
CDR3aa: CASSQAGLALTGELFF

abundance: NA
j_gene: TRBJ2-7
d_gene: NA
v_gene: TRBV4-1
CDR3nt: TGCGCCAGCAGCCAACACGTCTCGGCCTACGAGCAGTACTTC
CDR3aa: CASSQHVSAYEQYF

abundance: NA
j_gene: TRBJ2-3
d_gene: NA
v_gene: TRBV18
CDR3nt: TGTGCCAGCTCACCAGACTTCATTGGGGCTGGCTACACAGATACGCAGTATTTT
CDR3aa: CASSPDFIGAGYTDTQYF

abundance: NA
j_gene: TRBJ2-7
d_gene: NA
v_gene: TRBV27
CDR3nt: TGTGCCAGCAGTTTAACAGGGCGCTCCTACGAGCAGTACTTC
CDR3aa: CASSLTGRSYEQYF

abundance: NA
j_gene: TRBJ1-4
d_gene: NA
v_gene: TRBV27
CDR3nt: TGTGCCAGCAGTTTATCTGGACCCTCCCTAGGTGAAAAACTGTTTTTT
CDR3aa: CASSLSGPSLGEKLFF

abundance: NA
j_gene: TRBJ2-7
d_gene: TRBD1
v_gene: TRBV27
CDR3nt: TGTGCCAGCAGTTTCACAGGGGCCTCCTACGAGCAGTACTTC
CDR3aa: CASSFTGASYEQYF

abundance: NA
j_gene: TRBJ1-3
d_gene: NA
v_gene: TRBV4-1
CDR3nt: TGCGCCAGCAACGAAGGGGGTTCTGGAAACACCATATATTTT
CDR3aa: CASNEGGSGNTIYF

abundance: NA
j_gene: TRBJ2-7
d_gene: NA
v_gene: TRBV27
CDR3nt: TGTGCCAGCAGTTCTGCCATTTCCTACGAGCAGTACTTC
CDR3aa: CASSSAISYEQYF

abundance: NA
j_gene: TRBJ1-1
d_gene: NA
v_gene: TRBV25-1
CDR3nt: TGTGCCAGCAGTATTTCCGGCGCTGAAGCTTTCTTT
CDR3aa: CASSISGAEAFF

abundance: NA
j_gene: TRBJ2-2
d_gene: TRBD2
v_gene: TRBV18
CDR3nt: TGTGCCAGCTCACTAGCGGGGAGAAACACCGGGGAGCTGTTTTTT
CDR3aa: CASSLAGRNTGELFF

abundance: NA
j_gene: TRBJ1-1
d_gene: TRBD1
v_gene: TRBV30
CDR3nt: TGTGCCTGGAGTGTGACAGGGGGTACGGAAGCTTTCTTT
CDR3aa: CAWSVTGGTEAFF

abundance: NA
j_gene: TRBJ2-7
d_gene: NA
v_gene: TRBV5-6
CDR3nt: TGTGCCAGCAGCTTGGTCTGGTCCTACGAGCAGTACTTC
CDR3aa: CASSLVWSYEQYF

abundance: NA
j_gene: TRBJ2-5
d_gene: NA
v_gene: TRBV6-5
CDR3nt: TGTGCCAGCAGCCAAGCCGGGACAACCCAAGAGACCCAGTACTTC
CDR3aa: CASSQAGTTQETQYF

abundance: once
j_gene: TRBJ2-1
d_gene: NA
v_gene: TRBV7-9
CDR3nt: TGTGCCAGCAGCCCGGGCTCTCCGTGGCAGTTCTTC
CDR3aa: CASSPGSPWQFF

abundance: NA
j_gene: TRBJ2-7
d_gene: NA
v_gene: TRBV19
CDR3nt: TGTGCCAGTAGTTACACGGTATCCTACGAGCAGTACTTC
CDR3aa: CASSYTVSYEQYF

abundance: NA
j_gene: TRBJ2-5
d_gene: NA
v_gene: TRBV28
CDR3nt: TGTGCCAGCAGTTTATTCTTCGGCGCGTCTGGGTCTCGGGAGACCCAGTACTTC
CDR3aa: CASSLFFGASGSRETQYF

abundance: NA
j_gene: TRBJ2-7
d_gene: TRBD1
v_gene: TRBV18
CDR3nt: TGTGCCAGCTCAGTGGGGACAGGAAACTACGAGCAGTACTTC
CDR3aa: CASSVGTGNYEQYF

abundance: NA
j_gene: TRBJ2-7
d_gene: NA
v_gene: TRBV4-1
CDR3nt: TGCGCCAGCAGCCAAGAGCGCTTCCTCTACGAGCAGTACTTC
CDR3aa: CASSQERFLYEQYF

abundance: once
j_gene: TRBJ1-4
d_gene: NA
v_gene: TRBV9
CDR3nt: TGTGCCAGCAGCACACAAACAGGAGGGACTGAAAAACTGTTTTTT
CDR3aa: CASSTQTGGTEKLFF

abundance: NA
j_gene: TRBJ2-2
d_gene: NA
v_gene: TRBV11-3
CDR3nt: TGTGCCAGCAGCGACACCGGGGAGCTGTTTTTT
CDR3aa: CASSDTGELFF

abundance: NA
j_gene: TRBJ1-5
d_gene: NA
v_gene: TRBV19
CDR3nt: TGTGCCAGTAGTATTGAGGGGGGCAATCAGCCCCAGCATTTT
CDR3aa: CASSIEGGNQPQHF

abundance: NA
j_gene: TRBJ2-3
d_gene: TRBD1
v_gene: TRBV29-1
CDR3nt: TGCAGCGTTAATGGGGCAGGGGGCCCCTACCTCGCCACAGATACGCAGTATTTT
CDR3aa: CSVNGAGGPYLATDTQYF

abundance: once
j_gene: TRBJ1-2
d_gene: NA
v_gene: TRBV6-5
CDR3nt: TGTGCCAGCAGTTACTCGGAGGGGGTGAATGGCTACACCTTC
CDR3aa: CASSYSEGVNGYTF

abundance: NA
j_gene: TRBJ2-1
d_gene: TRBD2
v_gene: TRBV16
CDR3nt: TGTGCCAGCAGTCCCGGGAGGGGGACACCAGACAATGAGCAGTTCTTC
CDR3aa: CASSPGRGTPDNEQFF

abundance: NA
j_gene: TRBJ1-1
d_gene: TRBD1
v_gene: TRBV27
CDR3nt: TGTGCCAGCAGTTCGACAGGGGTGATCACTGAAGCTTTCTTT
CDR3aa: CASSSTGVITEAFF